Each of the 6 T cell receptor beta chains below was sequenced from the same sample in a study of read filtering for tumor transcriptome and immune sequencing. This library used around 400 ng RNA and molecular barcoded adaptors spanning alpha/delta and beta/gamma chains. TCRdb called the reads again in MiXCR, with one record for every CDR3 protein. This table has tens of thousands of distinct CDR3 sequences, about 15% appearing once. Sequenced sample: a population of CD138-negative cells sorted from bone marrow. Receptor source: a donor at least 40 years old with multiple myeloma.

This clonotype came up many times. The chain joins TRBV4-1 to TRBJ2-3; 11 bases align to TRBD2. This CDR3 is 17 amino acids long. CDR1 and CDR2 (germline): MGHRA, YSYEKL. J gave up 0 bases and V 4 bases, and 6 bases lay outside the gene matches. CDR3 residues: CASSPDRTSGSTDTQYF. The CDR3 nucleotides read TGCGCCAGCAGCCCCGACCGGACTAGCGGGAGCACAGATACGCAGTATTTT.

Many counts were recorded for this clonotype. The chain combines TRBV19 with TRBJ2-5; 7 nucleotides agree with TRBD1. CDR1 and CDR2 (germline): LNHDA, SQIVND (reference sequence). Germline trimming cut 5 bases from V and 6 bases from J; bases unmatched to any gene: 12. The CDR3 has 15 amino acids. For the CDR3, the DNA is TGTGCCAGTAGTGCCCGACAGGGAGCCTCGAAGACCCAGTACTTC. It encodes CASSARQGASKTQYF.

This clonotype was recorded many times. The rearrangement uses TRBV20-1 and TRBJ2-7, with D uncertain. Per the germline V gene, CDR1 is DFQATT and CDR2 is SNEGSKA (reference sequence). The CDR3 totals 15 residues. Between the trimmed V and J ends, which lost 0 bases and 2 bases, there was a span of 14 bases. The CDR3 is CSARDLAETTYEQYF. As DNA, the CDR3 is TGCAGTGCTAGAGATCTGGCGGAAACTACCTACGAGCAGTACTTC.

This clonotype was recorded at least ten times. CDR3 sequence (DNA): TGCAGCGTCCCCGGGGTAGCGGAAGAGACCCAGTACTTC. Its protein product is CSVPGVAEETQYF. V is TRBV29-1 and J is TRBJ2-5, with a possible D match to TRBD2 (6 bases). Germline values: CDR1 SQVTM, CDR2 ANQGSEA. The CDR3 spans 13 residues. Trimming took 6 bases from V and 3 from J, leaving 14 bases between them.

This clonotype has at least ten counts. The rearrangement joins TRBV19 to TRBJ2-3; 9 nucleotides match TRBD2. The germline gives CDR1 LNHDA, CDR2 SQIVND (reference sequence). Trimming removed 5 bases from V and 1 base from J; junction bases left unmatched: 7. This CDR3 has 16 residues. DNA of the CDR3: TGTGCCAGTAGTGGGACTAGCTTAAGGCGCACAGATACGCAGTATTTT. This gives the protein CASSGTSLRRTDTQYF.

This clonotype was counted ten times or more. The chain links TRBV7-2 to TRBJ2-1, with 8 bases fitting TRBD2. CDR3 size: 15 residues. With V trimmed by 1 base and J by 8 bases, 7 bases remained unmatched. Germline CDR1 SGHTA, CDR2 FQGNSA. The CDR3 coding sequence is TGTGCCAGCAGCTTAGGGGCCAGCGGGAGTGATGAGCAGTTCTTC. This sequence encodes CASSLGASGSDEQFF. Combining the CDR3 with reference TRBV7-2 and TRBJ2-1 gives the whole variable domain GAGVSQSPSNKVTEKGKDVELRCDPISGHTALYWYRQSLGQGLEFLIYFQGNSAPDKSGLPSDRFSAERTGGSVSTLTIQRTQQEDSAVYLCASSLGASGSDEQFFGPGTRLTVL.